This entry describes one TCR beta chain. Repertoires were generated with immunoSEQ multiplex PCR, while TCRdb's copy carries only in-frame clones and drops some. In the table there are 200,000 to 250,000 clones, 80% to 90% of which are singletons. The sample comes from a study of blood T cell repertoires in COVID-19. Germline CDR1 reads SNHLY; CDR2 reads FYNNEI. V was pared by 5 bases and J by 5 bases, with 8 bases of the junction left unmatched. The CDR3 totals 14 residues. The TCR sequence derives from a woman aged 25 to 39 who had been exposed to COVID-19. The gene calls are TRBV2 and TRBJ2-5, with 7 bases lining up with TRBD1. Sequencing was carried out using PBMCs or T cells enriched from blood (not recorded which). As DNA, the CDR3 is TGTGCCAGCAGTTGGGACAGACCGAGGGAGACCCAGTACTTC. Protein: CASSWDRPRETQYF.